Below are 3 T cell receptor beta chains sequenced from a single sample in a study of post-analysis software for immune sequencing data. Broader study findings: The five TRBV segments detected at higher frequency in patients than in controls included TRBV5-6, TRBV5-1 and TRBV20-1.

cDNA libraries for TCR beta contained unique molecular identifiers. TCRdb itself ran the PCR reads through MiXCR, one entry per CDR3 protein. The sample carries roughly 650,000 distinct CDR3 sequences, 59% recorded once. For these receptors, no antigen is known. The sequenced material came from blood. Receptor source: a girl aged 2-10 years with multiple sclerosis.

The V and J genes are TRBV10-3 and TRBJ2-5; D is undetermined. The CDR3 spans 13 residues. Germline CDR1 and CDR2: ENHRY and SYGVKD. V was cut by 3 bases and J by 1 base, with 6 bases left in between. CDR3 sequence (DNA): TGTGCCATCAGTGAAGAAATCCAAGAGACCCAGTACTTC. This translates into CAISEEIQETQYF.

This clonotype came up once. The chain's CDR3 is CAIRGGQVNTEAFF. The DNA of the CDR3 is TGTGCCATCAGGGGAGGACAGGTGAACACTGAAGCTTTCTTT. The chain employs TRBV10-3 and TRBJ1-1, with TRBD1 identical over 7 bases. Germline trimming cut 6 bases from V and 0 bases from J; bases unmatched to any gene: 4. This CDR3 has 14 residues. Germline lookup yields CDR1 ENHRY and CDR2 SYGVKD.

V and J are TRBV11-2 and TRBJ1-2, with 9 bases fitting TRBD1. The CDR3 has 15 residues. J gave up 3 bases and V 8 bases, and 10 bases lay outside the gene matches. Germline V lookup: CDR1 SGHAT, CDR2 FQNNGV. The CDR3 bases are TGTGCCAGCTCCTCCCGGGGACAGGGCTACTATGGCTACACCTTC. Encoded protein: CASSSRGQGYYGYTF.